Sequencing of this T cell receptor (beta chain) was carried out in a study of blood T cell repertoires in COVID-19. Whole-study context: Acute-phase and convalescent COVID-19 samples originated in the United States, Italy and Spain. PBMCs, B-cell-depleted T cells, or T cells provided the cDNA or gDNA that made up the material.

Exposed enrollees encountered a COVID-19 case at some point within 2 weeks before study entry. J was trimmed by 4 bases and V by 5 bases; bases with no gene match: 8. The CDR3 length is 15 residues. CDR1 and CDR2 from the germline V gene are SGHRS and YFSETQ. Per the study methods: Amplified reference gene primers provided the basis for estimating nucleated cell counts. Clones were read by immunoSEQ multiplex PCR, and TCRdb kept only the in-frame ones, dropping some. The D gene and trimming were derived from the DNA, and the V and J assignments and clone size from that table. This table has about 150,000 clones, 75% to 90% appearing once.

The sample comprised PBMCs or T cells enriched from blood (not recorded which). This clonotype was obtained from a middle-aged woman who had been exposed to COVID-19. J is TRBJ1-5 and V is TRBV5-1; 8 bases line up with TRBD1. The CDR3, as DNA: TGCGCCAGCAGTCTTGGGACAGGTCTAAATCAGCCCCAGCATTTT. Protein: CASSLGTGLNQPQHF.